These T cell receptor beta chains were read from a single sample in a study of blood T cell repertoires in COVID-19. Libraries were prepared by immunoSEQ multiplex PCR; TCRdb keeps only in-frame clonotypes and omits some of them. The data hold roughly 66,000 clones, with 70% to 85% observed a single time. The sample consisted of peripheral blood. Source of these receptors: a man aged 60 to 75 with acute or convalescent COVID-19. The CDR3 runs from the conserved cysteine through the conserved F or W. Each record gives: clone size, J gene, CDR3 length, D gene, V gene, CDR3 protein, CDR3 DNA. The D gene is left open where the match is weak. Only part of the rows carry a size: once, few, many, or a class if the clone is expanded.

clone size: -; J gene: TRBJ1-5; CDR3 length: 15; D gene: -; V gene: TRBV6-5; CDR3 protein: CASRVSGDSNQPQHF; CDR3 DNA: TGTGCCAGCAGGGTATCAGGGGATAGCAATCAGCCCCAGCATTTT
clone size: -; J gene: TRBJ1-6; CDR3 length: 14; D gene: -; V gene: TRBV30; CDR3 protein: CAWSVGQNNSPLHF; CDR3 DNA: TGTGCCTGGAGTGTGGGGCAGAATAATTCACCCCTCCACTTT
clone size: -; J gene: TRBJ1-1; CDR3 length: 15; D gene: -; V gene: TRBV19; CDR3 protein: CASSGQGLRNTEAFF; CDR3 DNA: TGTGCCAGTAGTGGGCAGGGCTTACGGAACACTGAAGCTTTCTTT
clone size: -; J gene: TRBJ1-2; CDR3 length: 14; D gene: TRBD1; V gene: TRBV6-5; CDR3 protein: CASRRQGTSYGYTF; CDR3 DNA: TGTGCCAGCAGAAGACAGGGAACCTCCTATGGCTACACCTTC
clone size: -; J gene: TRBJ1-5; CDR3 length: 15; D gene: -; V gene: TRBV18; CDR3 protein: CASSPGTNGNQPQHF; CDR3 DNA: TGTGCCAGCTCTCCCGGGACAAATGGCAATCAGCCCCAGCATTTT
clone size: -; J gene: TRBJ2-6; CDR3 length: 13; D gene: -; V gene: TRBV19; CDR3 protein: CASTQGGTNVLTF; CDR3 DNA: TGTGCCAGTACGCAGGGGGGAACCAACGTCCTGACTTTC
clone size: -; J gene: TRBJ2-4; CDR3 length: 16; D gene: TRBD1; V gene: TRBV19; CDR3 protein: CASTPQGGLAKNIQYF; CDR3 DNA: TGTGCCAGTACCCCACAGGGGGGCCTAGCCAAAAACATTCAGTACTTC
clone size: -; J gene: TRBJ2-5; CDR3 length: 14; D gene: -; V gene: TRBV7-9; CDR3 protein: CASSPVAAQETQYF; CDR3 DNA: TGTGCCAGCAGCCCTGTGGCGGCACAAGAGACCCAGTACTTC
clone size: -; J gene: TRBJ2-5; CDR3 length: 18; D gene: TRBD2; V gene: TRBV5-1; CDR3 protein: CASSPWTSGGRYQETQYF; CDR3 DNA: TGCGCCAGCAGCCCCTGGACTAGCGGGGGGCGTTACCAAGAGACCCAGTACTTC
clone size: -; J gene: TRBJ1-5; CDR3 length: 12; D gene: -; V gene: TRBV6-5; CDR3 protein: CASSTTNQPQHF; CDR3 DNA: TGTGCCAGCAGTACCACAAATCAGCCCCAGCATTTT
clone size: -; J gene: TRBJ1-2; CDR3 length: 13; D gene: -; V gene: TRBV7-6; CDR3 protein: CASSLGRGFGYTF; CDR3 DNA: TGTGCCAGCAGCTTAGGCCGGGGATTTGGCTACACCTTC
clone size: -; J gene: TRBJ1-1; CDR3 length: 15; D gene: -; V gene: TRBV25-1; CDR3 protein: CASSEWGSVNTEAFF; CDR3 DNA: TGTGCCAGCAGTGAATGGGGCAGCGTGAACACTGAAGCTTTCTTT
clone size: once; J gene: TRBJ2-7; CDR3 length: 13; D gene: -; V gene: TRBV5-6; CDR3 protein: CASRGAGRGEQYF; CDR3 DNA: TGTGCCAGCCGGGGGGCAGGCCGAGGCGAGCAGTACTTC
clone size: -; J gene: TRBJ1-1; CDR3 length: 16; D gene: TRBD1; V gene: TRBV12-5; CDR3 protein: CASGFETGARRTEAFF; CDR3 DNA: TGTGCTAGTGGTTTTGAAACAGGGGCTCGACGGACTGAAGCTTTCTTT
clone size: -; J gene: TRBJ2-1; CDR3 length: 17; D gene: TRBD2; V gene: TRBV19; CDR3 protein: CASSIRKTSGVYNEQFF; CDR3 DNA: TGTGCCAGTAGTATTCGAAAGACTAGCGGGGTTTACAATGAGCAGTTCTTC
clone size: -; J gene: TRBJ1-1; CDR3 length: 15; D gene: -; V gene: TRBV19; CDR3 protein: CASSIGIPGGTEAFF; CDR3 DNA: TGTGCCAGTAGTATAGGTATCCCGGGGGGCACTGAAGCTTTCTTT
clone size: few; J gene: TRBJ1-2; CDR3 length: 15; D gene: TRBD1; V gene: TRBV14; CDR3 protein: CASSQDLRTGYGYTF; CDR3 DNA: TGTGCCAGCAGCCAAGATCTGAGGACAGGCTATGGCTACACCTTC
clone size: -; J gene: TRBJ2-7; CDR3 length: 15; D gene: TRBD2; V gene: TRBV7-8; CDR3 protein: CASSLASGGAYEQYF; CDR3 DNA: TGTGCCAGCAGCTTAGCTAGCGGGGGGGCCTACGAGCAGTACTTC
clone size: -; J gene: TRBJ1-1; CDR3 length: 14; D gene: -; V gene: TRBV3-1/TRBV3-2; CDR3 protein: CASSQQGRNTEAFF; CDR3 DNA: TGTGCCAGCAGCCAACAGGGGAGGAACACTGAAGCTTTCTTT
clone size: -; J gene: TRBJ1-5; CDR3 length: 16; D gene: TRBD1; V gene: TRBV3-1/TRBV3-2; CDR3 protein: CASSQGNRGSNQPQHF; CDR3 DNA: TGTGCCAGCAGCCAAGGGAACAGGGGTTCGAATCAGCCCCAGCATTTT
clone size: few; J gene: TRBJ1-2; CDR3 length: 15; D gene: -; V gene: TRBV7-9; CDR3 protein: CASSPNSDRHYGYTF; CDR3 DNA: TGTGCCAGCAGCCCGAACAGCGACAGGCACTATGGCTACACCTTC
clone size: few; J gene: TRBJ1-6; CDR3 length: 13; D gene: TRBD1; V gene: TRBV10-3; CDR3 protein: CAISGQGTSPLHF; CDR3 DNA: TGTGCCATCAGTGGACAGGGCACTTCACCCCTCCACTTT
clone size: -; J gene: TRBJ1-2; CDR3 length: 18; D gene: TRBD1; V gene: TRBV19; CDR3 protein: CASSIIGTGTQANYGYTF; CDR3 DNA: TGTGCCAGTAGTATAATTGGGACAGGGACCCAAGCTAACTATGGCTACACCTTC
clone size: -; J gene: TRBJ2-3; CDR3 length: 15; D gene: -; V gene: TRBV4-3; CDR3 protein: CASSQMDSSTDTQYF; CDR3 DNA: TGCGCCAGCAGCCAAATGGACTCTAGCACAGATACGCAGTATTTT
clone size: -; J gene: TRBJ2-3; CDR3 length: 15; D gene: -; V gene: TRBV4-1; CDR3 protein: CASTPGGVGTDTQYF; CDR3 DNA: TGCGCCAGCACCCCCGGGGGAGTAGGCACAGATACGCAGTATTTT
clone size: -; J gene: TRBJ1-4; CDR3 length: 14; D gene: TRBD1; V gene: TRBV5-1; CDR3 protein: CASSLGQGAEKLFF; CDR3 DNA: TGCGCCAGCAGCCTGGGACAGGGGGCCGAAAAACTGTTTTTT
clone size: -; J gene: TRBJ1-2; CDR3 length: 15; D gene: -; V gene: TRBV19; CDR3 protein: CASSNEVGHRYGYTF; CDR3 DNA: TGTGCCAGTAGTAACGAGGTGGGACACCGCTATGGCTACACCTTC
clone size: -; J gene: TRBJ2-1; CDR3 length: 15; D gene: -; V gene: TRBV4-3; CDR3 protein: CASSLIETGHNEQFF; CDR3 DNA: TGCGCCAGCAGCCTTATAGAGACAGGACACAATGAGCAGTTCTTC
clone size: -; J gene: TRBJ1-5; CDR3 length: 13; D gene: -; V gene: TRBV14; CDR3 protein: CASSQDIGQPQHF; CDR3 DNA: TGTGCCAGCAGCCAAGATATCGGTCAGCCCCAGCATTTT
clone size: -; J gene: TRBJ1-1; CDR3 length: 16; D gene: TRBD1; V gene: TRBV18; CDR3 protein: CASSLNQDRLGTEAFF; CDR3 DNA: TGTGCCAGCTCACTCAATCAGGACAGGCTAGGCACTGAAGCTTTCTTT
clone size: -; J gene: TRBJ2-7; CDR3 length: 13; D gene: -; V gene: TRBV30; CDR3 protein: CAGDRRTDYEQYF; CDR3 DNA: TGTGCCGGAGACAGGAGGACCGACTACGAGCAGTACTTC
clone size: -; J gene: TRBJ2-1; CDR3 length: 13; D gene: -; V gene: TRBV10-3; CDR3 protein: CAISEIFAPEQFF; CDR3 DNA: TGTGCCATCAGTGAGATTTTTGCGCCTGAGCAGTTCTTC
clone size: -; J gene: TRBJ1-2; CDR3 length: 15; D gene: TRBD1; V gene: TRBV6-2/TRBV6-3; CDR3 protein: CASSKGTAFGYGYTF; CDR3 DNA: TGTGCCAGCAGTAAAGGGACAGCCTTTGGATATGGCTACACCTTC
clone size: -; J gene: TRBJ1-5; CDR3 length: 13; D gene: -; V gene: TRBV4-3; CDR3 protein: CASSTTLREPQHF; CDR3 DNA: TGCGCCAGCAGCACCACACTACGGGAGCCCCAGCATTTT
clone size: -; J gene: TRBJ1-4; CDR3 length: 18; D gene: TRBD1; V gene: TRBV5-8; CDR3 protein: CASSLQGTTPLTNEKLFF; CDR3 DNA: TGTGCCAGCAGCCTACAGGGGACGACTCCATTAACTAATGAAAAACTGTTTTTT
clone size: -; J gene: TRBJ1-1; CDR3 length: 15; D gene: -; V gene: TRBV5-6; CDR3 protein: CASSERGRGNTEAFF; CDR3 DNA: TGTGCCAGCAGCGAAAGGGGCAGAGGGAACACTGAAGCTTTCTTT
clone size: -; J gene: TRBJ2-3; CDR3 length: 16; D gene: TRBD2; V gene: TRBV5-4; CDR3 protein: CASRGRGGADTDTQYF; CDR3 DNA: TGTGCCAGCAGGGGTCGCGGGGGGGCGGACACAGATACGCAGTATTTT
clone size: once; J gene: TRBJ2-3; CDR3 length: 15; D gene: -; V gene: TRBV27; CDR3 protein: CASSLGGRNTDTQYF; CDR3 DNA: TGTGCCAGCAGTTTAGGGGGCAGGAACACAGATACGCAGTATTTT
clone size: -; J gene: TRBJ2-1; CDR3 length: 15; D gene: TRBD1; V gene: TRBV11-2; CDR3 protein: CASTQSGQGSHEQFF; CDR3 DNA: TGTGCCAGCACCCAATCGGGACAGGGTTCCCATGAGCAGTTCTTC
clone size: -; J gene: TRBJ2-4; CDR3 length: 13; D gene: TRBD2; V gene: TRBV10-2; CDR3 protein: CATMGEGKNIQYF; CDR3 DNA: TGCGCCACGATGGGGGAGGGGAAAAACATTCAGTACTTC
clone size: -; J gene: TRBJ1-2; CDR3 length: 14; D gene: -; V gene: TRBV9; CDR3 protein: CASSVVAGVDGYTF; CDR3 DNA: TGTGCCAGCAGCGTAGTGGCAGGCGTGGATGGCTACACCTTC
clone size: -; J gene: TRBJ1-1; CDR3 length: 17; D gene: TRBD1; V gene: TRBV7-8; CDR3 protein: CASSLGTGSRMNTEAFF; CDR3 DNA: TGTGCCAGCAGCTTAGGGACAGGGAGCAGAATGAACACTGAAGCTTTCTTT
clone size: -; J gene: TRBJ1-1; CDR3 length: 13; D gene: TRBD1; V gene: TRBV11-3; CDR3 protein: CASSKTGGTEAFF; CDR3 DNA: TGTGCCAGCAGCAAGACAGGGGGCACTGAAGCTTTCTTT
clone size: -; J gene: TRBJ2-7; CDR3 length: 13; D gene: -; V gene: TRBV11-3; CDR3 protein: CASSLEADYEQYF; CDR3 DNA: TGTGCCAGCAGCTTAGAGGCGGACTACGAGCAGTACTTC
clone size: -; J gene: TRBJ1-6; CDR3 length: 20; D gene: -; V gene: TRBV7-8; CDR3 protein: CASSPGQPQASSSYNSPLHF; CDR3 DNA: TGTGCCAGCAGCCCAGGACAGCCGCAAGCGTCCAGCTCCTATAATTCACCCCTCCACTTT
clone size: once; J gene: TRBJ1-5; CDR3 length: 14; D gene: TRBD1; V gene: TRBV19; CDR3 protein: CASSRDRVNQPQHF; CDR3 DNA: TGTGCCAGTAGTAGGGACAGGGTGAATCAGCCCCAGCATTTT